A single sample is the source of the 8 T cell receptor beta chains below, sequenced in a study of T-cell memory formation after mild COVID-19. TCRdb called the 5' RACE reads again in MiXCR, with one record for every CDR3 protein. The sample lists roughly 150,000 distinct CDR3 sequences, more than 12% seen once, with about 14% in the top ten. Sequencing was carried out using PBMCs or a T cell subset sorted from them (not recorded which). The source of these receptors is an adult woman who had mild COVID-19 (a few samples of this study predate the infection). Cell type and time point are not known.

V usage is TRBV20-1 and J usage is TRBJ2-2; unclear D gene. Trimming left V 2 bases short and J 4 bases short, with 5 bases between. Germline V CDR1 and CDR2: DFQATT, SNEGSKA (reference sequence). The CDR3 is made up of 12 amino acids. The CDR3: CSARPPTGELFF. The CDR3 coding sequence is TGCAGTGCTAGACCTCCCACCGGGGAGCTGTTTTTT.

This rearrangement joins TRBV7-2 to TRBJ2-3; D unresolved. Germline loops: CDR1 SGHTA, CDR2 FQGNSA. The CDR3 loop spans 13 amino acids. V was trimmed by 7 bases and J by 6 bases, leaving 14 bases between them. The CDR3 sequence is CASTLAVFDTQYF. The CDR3 DNA follows: TGTGCCAGCACCCTGGCGGTTTTTGATACGCAGTATTTT.

In this sample, this clonotype turned up a few times. This chain connects TRBV11-2 to TRBJ2-1, with D unclear. The ends were cut back, 1 base at V and 0 bases at J, with 10 bases in the middle. Germline V gene sequence: CDR1 SGHAT, CDR2 FQNNGV. The length of the CDR3 is 16 residues. The CDR3: CASSLGLGSSYNEQFF. The CDR3 DNA sequence: TGTGCCAGCAGCTTAGGGTTGGGAAGCTCCTACAATGAGCAGTTCTTC.

This clonotype was recorded a few times. V usage is TRBV6-2 or TRBV6-3 and J usage is TRBJ1-1; tentatively, D is TRBD1 (6 bases). V lost 0 bases, J lost 4 bases, and 12 bases lay in between. Germline values: CDR1 MNHEY, CDR2 SVGEGT. The CDR3 totals 15 residues. The CDR3 protein is CASSYSSGAGTEAFF. DNA for the CDR3: TGTGCCAGCAGTTACTCTTCAGGGGCCGGCACTGAAGCTTTCTTT.

The chain carries TRBV20-1 and TRBJ2-7; D may correspond to TRBD1 or TRBD2 (5 bases each). CDR1 is DFQATT and CDR2 is SNEGSKA in the germline V gene (reference sequence). The CDR3 covers 14 residues. V lost 5 bases and J lost 0, with 14 bases in between. The CDR3 sequence is CSALFTGASYEQYF. The CDR3 nucleotides are TGCAGTGCTCTATTTACCGGGGCCTCCTACGAGCAGTACTTC.

This clonotype appeared a few times. The rearrangement uses TRBV6-5 and TRBJ2-2, with TRBD2 identical over 11 bases. Germline CDR1 and CDR2: MNHEY and SVGAGI. The CDR3 sequence is 14 residues long. V gave up 6 bases and J gave up 4 bases; unmatched junction bases: 1. Here the CDR3 reads CASSGLAGTGELFF. The CDR3 DNA reads TGTGCCAGCAGCGGACTAGCGGGCACCGGGGAGCTGTTTTTT.

This clonotype was detected a few times. The chain couples TRBV29-1 to TRBJ2-7; 8 positions agree with TRBD2. This CDR3 has 12 residues. The V segment lost 4 bases and the J segment 3 bases; nucleotides outside the gene matches: 2. Germline V CDR1 and CDR2: SQVTM, ANQGSEA. CDR3 amino acids: CSVGLAGYEQYF. The CDR3 region has the DNA TGCAGCGTTGGGCTAGCGGGCTACGAGCAGTACTTC.

The rearrangement links TRBV6-5 to TRBJ2-1; TRBD2 agrees at 7 bases. Losses at the gene ends were 0 bases for V and 7 bases for J; bases not matched to a gene: 6. CDR3 size: 15 residues. In germline, CDR1 is MNHEY, CDR2 SVGAGI. DNA for the CDR3: TGTGCCAGCAGTTACTCAACTATCGGGAGGAATGAGCAGTTCTTC. This sequence encodes CASSYSTIGRNEQFF.